This TCR beta chain was sequenced in a study of cytomegalovirus exposure and HLA in healthy donors. Germline V lookup: CDR1 MNHEY, CDR2 SVGAGI. J lost 3 bases, V lost 6 bases, and 8 bases had no gene match. This CDR3 contains 15 residues. The PCR used 60 Vbeta and 13 Jbeta primers. Libraries were prepared by immunoSEQ multiplex PCR; TCRdb keeps only in-frame clonotypes and omits some of them. The sample has about 130,000 clones; 65% to 70% are singletons. The receptor was isolated from a human donor in good health. The chain has TRBV6-5 and TRBJ1-5; 7 nucleotides align to TRBD1. The sample consisted of PBMCs. For the CDR3, the DNA is TGTGCCAGCAGCTTAGAGGGGACAGTCAATCAGCCCCAGCATTTT. Translating it yields CASSLEGTVNQPQHF.